Below, one TCR beta chain is given with its context. Its antigen is not identified. TCRdb's table, derived via immunoSEQ multiplex PCR, lists solely in-frame clones and lacks some. This sample has under 40,000 clones, with roughly 65% found just once. These data originate in a study of vaccination effects on CD4 cells after COVID-19. Study summary: Participants were given two doses of BNT162b2 or mRNA-1273 vaccine.

This CDR3 has 14 residues. CDR1 and CDR2 (germline): SNHLY, FYNNEI. The V and J ends lost 6 bases and 7 bases respectively, with 16 bases between them. It was after approximately 11 days of culture that CD4+ T cells were isolated. Vaccine recipients lacked prior SARS-CoV-2 infection and had negative nucleocapsid antibodies. A half-medium replacement with IL-2 medium was carried out on days 3 and 7. Sequenced material: CD4+ T cells from PBMCs cultured without peptide, taken before COVID-19 vaccination. The clonotype comes from a human donor who received a COVID-19 vaccine. The V gene is TRBV2, the J gene TRBJ1-5; tentatively, D is TRBD1 (5 bases). CDR3 loop: CASRTGTGSQPQHF. The CDR3 DNA is TGTGCCAGCAGAACCGGGACCGGGAGCCAGCCCCAGCATTTT. Drawing the rest from reference TRBV2 and TRBJ1-5, the complete variable domain is EPEVTQTPSHQVTQMGQEVILRCVPISNHLYFYWYRQILGQKVEFLVSFYNNEISEKSEIFDDQFSVERPDGSNFTLKIRSTKLEDSAMYFCASRTGTGSQPQHFGDGTRLSIL.